These T cell receptor beta chains were read from a single sample in a study of T cell responses to AZD1222 COVID-19 vaccine. Method: immunoSEQ multiplex PCR; TCRdb's copy keeps in-frame clones and lacks some. The table has about 150,000 clones, 86% seen once. The sequencing here drew on peripheral blood, taken on day 0 of MenACWY control vaccination. These receptor sequences come from an adult in good health. CDR3s include the opening cysteine and the closing phenylalanine or tryptophan. D genes are given only for firm matches. Where a row states a size, it is once, few, many or the class of an expanded clone; other rows omit it.

>once|TRBJ1-1|TRBV7-2|NA
TGTGCCAGCAGCCTTTTTAACACTGAAGCTTTCTTT
CASSLFNTEAFF
>NA|TRBJ2-2|TRBV29-1|TRBD2
TGCAGCGTTAAAAATCCGGGCGGGGGGGCCGCCGGGGAGCTGTTTTTT
CSVKNPGGGAAGELFF
>NA|TRBJ1-1|TRBV28|NA
TGTGCCAGCAGACCCCACTTAATGAACACTGAAGCTTTCTTT
CASRPHLMNTEAFF
>NA|TRBJ2-7|TRBV5-1|TRBD2
TGCGCCAGCAGCTCTAGCGGCCGTCCGGGGGAGCAGTACTTC
CASSSSGRPGEQYF
>NA|TRBJ1-1|TRBV5-1|NA
TGCGCCAGCAGCTTGGAACAGGGGAACACTGAAGCTTTCTTT
CASSLEQGNTEAFF
>NA|TRBJ2-3|TRBV7-2|TRBD2
TGTGCCAGCAGCCCCGCCGCTAGCGGTAGCACAGATACGCAGTATTTT
CASSPAASGSTDTQYF
>once|TRBJ2-3|TRBV24-1|TRBD2
TGTGCCACCAGTGAACCGGGACTAGCAAGCCCAGATACGCAGTATTTT
CATSEPGLASPDTQYF
>NA|TRBJ1-2|TRBV27|NA
TGTGCCAGCTACTCTACCTATGGCTACACCTTC
CASYSTYGYTF
>NA|TRBJ1-4|TRBV28|NA
TGTGCCAGCAGGCGCTCCGGGCCTCCGACCGATAAACTGTTTTTT
CASRRSGPPTDKLFF
>NA|TRBJ2-3|TRBV5-1|NA
TGCGCCAGCAACCTCTCGCCCTCGCGGGGTACAGATACGCAGTATTTT
CASNLSPSRGTDTQYF
>NA|TRBJ2-5|TRBV10-2|TRBD1
TGCGCCAGCAGTGAGATGCGGGGGACAGGGTACCAAGAGACCCAGTACTTC
CASSEMRGTGYQETQYF
>NA|TRBJ1-2|TRBV7-2|NA
TGTGCCAGCAGCTTATCTACTGGGGAATATGGCTACACCTTC
CASSLSTGEYGYTF
>once|TRBJ2-1|TRBV5-4|NA
TGTGCCAGCAGCTTGTCTACAGGGTGGAATGAGCAGTTCTTC
CASSLSTGWNEQFF
>NA|TRBJ2-2|TRBV6-5|NA
TGTGCCAGCAGGACTGGATTCACCGGGGAGCTGTTTTTT
CASRTGFTGELFF
>NA|TRBJ1-2|TRBV19|TRBD1
TGTGCCAGTAGTGAACCGGGACAGGGGGCCCGTTATGGCTACACCTTC
CASSEPGQGARYGYTF
>NA|TRBJ1-1|TRBV24-1|NA
TGTGCCACCAGTGATTACAGGAACACTGAAGCTTTCTTT
CATSDYRNTEAFF
>NA|TRBJ2-7|TRBV15|NA
TGTGCCACCAGCAGAGACCAGGGCTACGAGCAGTACTTC
CATSRDQGYEQYF
>few|TRBJ1-6|TRBV27|NA
TGTGCCAGCAGTTTATCGGGGTCGTTAGGTAATTCACCCCTCCACTTT
CASSLSGSLGNSPLHF
>NA|TRBJ2-1|TRBV5-1|NA
TGCGCCAGCAGCTTGGTGGGGACCGTCTACAATGAGCAGTTCTTC
CASSLVGTVYNEQFF
>NA|TRBJ1-1|TRBV6-6|TRBD1
TGTGCCAGCAGTTCCCATGGCGGACAGGGGTACACTGAAGCTTTCTTT
CASSSHGGQGYTEAFF
>NA|TRBJ1-5|TRBV5-1|NA
TGCGCCAGCAGCACCGAAGGGGATCAGCCCCAGCATTTT
CASSTEGDQPQHF
>few|TRBJ2-3|TRBV4-2|TRBD2
TGTGCCAGCAGCCCGCTGACGGCGGGGGGTACCACAGATACGCAGTATTTT
CASSPLTAGGTTDTQYF
>NA|TRBJ1-1|TRBV7-8|NA
TGTGCCAGCAGCCTACGAACGGTGAACACTGAAGCTTTCTTT
CASSLRTVNTEAFF
>NA|TRBJ2-1|TRBV6-5|NA
TGTGCCAGCAGTTACTCACCTCAGGACAATGAGCAGTTCTTC
CASSYSPQDNEQFF
>NA|TRBJ2-3|TRBV6-1|NA
TGTGCCAGCAGTGAAGCCGAGGGGACAGATACGCAGTATTTT
CASSEAEGTDTQYF
>NA|TRBJ1-5|TRBV7-2|NA
TGTGCCAGCAGCTTCCAGGGCGGGCAGCCCCAGCATTTT
CASSFQGGQPQHF
>NA|TRBJ2-2|TRBV5-1|NA
TGCGCCAGCAGCCTAGGGAGCACCGGGGAGCTGTTTTTT
CASSLGSTGELFF
>few|TRBJ1-5|TRBV4-2|NA
TGTGCCAGCAGCCCGAGAGATAGCAATCAGCCCCAGCATTTT
CASSPRDSNQPQHF
>NA|TRBJ2-1|TRBV24-1|TRBD2
TGTGCCACCGCACCGGGGGGTGCAGGGTCCTACAATGAGCAGTTCTTC
CATAPGGAGSYNEQFF
>NA|TRBJ1-4|TRBV7-2|NA
TGTGCCAGCAGCTTAGATCGGGGTGGTAATGAAAAACTGTTTTTT
CASSLDRGGNEKLFF
>few|TRBJ1-6|TRBV6-5|TRBD1
TGTGCCACCCTCCGGGACAGCGATTCACCCCTCCACTTT
CATLRDSDSPLHF
>NA|TRBJ2-7|TRBV7-9|TRBD2
TGTGCCAGCAGCCCGGGACTAGACAACGAGCAGTACTTC
CASSPGLDNEQYF
>NA|TRBJ1-2|TRBV24-1|NA
TGTGCCACCAGCGGGTTTAACTATGGCTACACCTTC
CATSGFNYGYTF
>NA|TRBJ1-2|TRBV3-1/TRBV3-2|NA
TGTGCCAGCAGCCAAGAACTCGTGGTTAACTATGGCTACACCTTC
CASSQELVVNYGYTF
>NA|TRBJ2-1|TRBV5-6|TRBD2
TGTGCCAGCAGCTTAGAGGGAGGGCAAACGAATGAGCAGTTCTTC
CASSLEGGQTNEQFF
>NA|TRBJ1-1|TRBV19|NA
TGTGCCAGTAGTATGATGGGGAGCCGGGGGGGGACTGAAGCTTTCTTT
CASSMMGSRGGTEAFF
>few|TRBJ1-1|TRBV9|NA
TGTGCCAGCAGCGTAGGGCAGCTGAACACTGAAGCTTTCTTT
CASSVGQLNTEAFF
>NA|TRBJ2-3|TRBV11-2|TRBD2
TGTGCCAGCAGCTTGACGCGGGGGGCCACAGATACGCAGTATTTT
CASSLTRGATDTQYF
>once|TRBJ2-1|TRBV11-2|NA
TGTGCCAGCAGCTTATGGGGAAACGTTTACAATGAGCAGTTCTTC
CASSLWGNVYNEQFF
>NA|TRBJ1-1|TRBV6-6|NA
TGTGCCAGCAGTGATCCAGGGCCCTCGGGCACTGAAGCTTTCTTT
CASSDPGPSGTEAFF
>NA|TRBJ1-1|TRBV11-2|TRBD1
TGTGCCAGCAGCTCCAACAGGGGTGCAAGGACTGAAGCTTTCTTT
CASSSNRGARTEAFF
>NA|TRBJ2-5|TRBV5-1|NA
TGCGCCAGCAGCTTGGAAAGGAAAGAGACCCAGTACTTC
CASSLERKETQYF
>NA|TRBJ1-1|TRBV5-6|TRBD1
TGTGCCAGCAGCCGGGACAGGCTTGCTTTCTTT
CASSRDRLAFF
>NA|TRBJ1-6|TRBV13|TRBD1
TGTGCCAGCAGCTTAGCTGGGACAGGTTTTTCACCCCTCCACTTT
CASSLAGTGFSPLHF
>once|TRBJ1-2|TRBV2|NA
TGTGCCAGCAGAAACCGGGATCCCAAGGGCTACACCTTC
CASRNRDPKGYTF
>once|TRBJ2-7|TRBV21-1|NA
TGTGCCAGCCGGGGGCTAGCGGGAGGCTACGAGCAGTACTTC
CASRGLAGGYEQYF
>NA|TRBJ1-6|TRBV5-6|TRBD1
TGTGCCAGCAGCCCACAGGACAGGGCAAATTCACCCCTCCACTTT
CASSPQDRANSPLHF
>NA|TRBJ2-1|TRBV7-9|NA
TGTGCCAGCAGCCTTTCTGACAATGAGCAGTTCTTC
CASSLSDNEQFF
>once|TRBJ1-1|TRBV6-2/TRBV6-3|NA
TGTGCCAGCAGTTACGTTGCAACCGGTTACACTGAAGCTTTCTTT
CASSYVATGYTEAFF
>NA|TRBJ2-1|TRBV21-1|NA
TGTGCCACCCGCAGGTGGGTGGATGAGCAGTTCTTC
CATRRWVDEQFF
>NA|TRBJ2-1|TRBV27|NA
TGTGCCAGCAGCCCTTTAGCGGCCCCGCCGCAGTTCTTC
CASSPLAAPPQFF
>NA|TRBJ1-1|TRBV12-3/TRBV12-4|NA
TGTGCCAGCAGTTTACAGGGTTACACTGAAGCTTTCTTT
CASSLQGYTEAFF
>NA|TRBJ2-7|TRBV30|NA
TGTGCCTGGAGTGCTGCGGCGACCCAGCAGTACTTC
CAWSAAATQQYF